This TCR beta chain was sequenced during a study of T-cell memory formation after mild COVID-19 (dated by TCRdb to the early 2020s). Study-level background: Most TCR sequence clusters were specific to one of the two donors. The cohort comprised two young, previously healthy adult volunteers, one female and one male. In two donors, T-cell clones that expanded and contracted after mild COVID-19 were followed by sequencing TCRalpha and TCRbeta repertoires longitudinally.

For sequencing, an Illumina NovaSeq 6000 was employed. TCRalpha and TCRbeta cDNA libraries were constructed by 5'RACE with constant-segment primers, with sample barcodes and unique molecular identifiers being introduced. Trizol reagent was used to extract RNA from every sample. Library amplification was performed in two PCR steps, and a second sample barcode and Illumina TruSeq adapters were introduced in the second step. Libraries were sequenced on an Illumina NovaSeq with 2 x 150 bp paired-end reads. In the authors' own workflow: With migec v1.2.7, reads were demultiplexed and then collapsed into UMI-guided consensus sequences. Using mixcr v2.1.11, the UMI consensuses were aligned to TRA and TRB V and J templates and assembled into clonotypes. Clonotypes were classified as expanded or contracted when called significant by both edgeR and NoisET, with noise models trained on biological replicates. For edgeR calls, the thresholds were a false discovery rate-adjusted p below 0.01 and a log2 fold-change of 1. As an exploratory analysis of dynamics, max-normalized trajectories of the 1000 most abundant clonotypes were examined by PCA with hierarchical clustering. Separately sequenced CD4+ and CD8+ repertoires were used to assign a CD4 or CD8 phenotype to each responding clone. The public reads were reprocessed in TCRdb via fastp at Q25 and MiXCR, keeping in-frame beta chains. Identical CDR3 protein sequences are pooled into one entry, listed with their most common genes and DNA. TCRdb, rather than the study authors, made the V and J calls. In this sample the table shows around 450,000 distinct CDR3 sequences, 20% to 30% of which occur a single time. The ten largest clones add up to 7% to 9.5% of the sample.

Of note for this clonotype: No cognate antigen has been identified for it. No base qualities exist here, and no much larger clone lies one base off it.

CDR1 and CDR2 are read off the germline V gene as SNHLY and FYNNEI. Germline trimming: 1 base from V, 7 bases from J; junction bases outside gene matches: 6. The CDR3, cysteine through phenylalanine, is 15 amino acids long. The only DNA kept is the CDR3, 45 bases in frame from the first base. On the study overall, not on this receptor specifically: Balanced CD4/CD8 phenotypes were observed for clones contracting from day 15 to 85, whereas a bias towards CD4+ was observed for a second wave of clones expanding from day 15 to 37. Only a couple of mild cases were covered by the study, and larger cohorts that include severe cases with pre-infection samples were considered necessary. The detection of some responding clones in pre-infection memory suggests that pre-existing cross-reactive memory T cells joined the SARS-CoV-2 response. Whether the second-wave clones peaking on day 37 were SARS-CoV-2 specific was not confirmed. Contracting CD4+ clones turned up mainly in the CM and EM memory subsets, whereas EMRA was where CD8+ clones were enriched.

Ficoll-Paque density gradient centrifugation was the method used to isolate PBMCs. Recombination linked TRBV2 to TRBJ2-7; a stretch of 11 junction bases matches TRBD2. The sample was PBMCs or a T cell subset sorted from them (not recorded which). The clonotype originates from an adult woman who had mild COVID-19 (a few samples of this study predate the infection). The sample titles of this study are shuffled in the database, so cell type and time point are left out; the donor was told from shared clones. The CDR3 protein is CASSEGLAGSAEQYF. The DNA reads TGTGCCAGCAGTGAAGGACTAGCGGGATCTGCTGAGCAGTACTTC.